The clone carrying this T cell receptor (beta chain) showed up just a few times. The record originates from a study of spatial heterogeneity in lung cancer. About the research overall: Detection consistently captured more beta-chain sequences than alpha-chain sequences. Within raw reads, each unique TCR and UMI combination appeared on average more than ten times.

Specified time point: blood at routine non-recurrence follow-up after resection. This CDR3 has 14 amino acids. The germline V gene has CDR1 DFQATT and CDR2 SNEGSKA (reference sequence). The junction had 11 bases not matched to a gene; V was cut back by 5 bases and J by 7 bases. One entry per CDR3 protein results from TCRdb running MiXCR on the 5' RACE reads. The table includes about 29,000 distinct CDR3 sequences, 10% detected once. The sequence was obtained from a female donor with early-stage non-small cell lung cancer. V and J are TRBV20-1 and TRBJ2-3, with TRBD2 matching over 8 bases. Sequenced here: PBMCs, sampled at follow-up. For the CDR3, the DNA is TGCAGTGCTCCCCCGGGGGGACTAGGCCATACGCAGTATTTT. It encodes CSAPPGGLGHTQYF.